This T cell receptor (beta chain) was found in a study of Tregs in tolerant kidney transplant recipients. This clone was counted a single time. The CDR3 totals 14 residues. J lost 3 bases, V lost 4 bases, and 3 bases had no gene match. Germline V lookup: CDR1 SGHRS, CDR2 YFSETQ. Unstimulated regulatory T cells (CD4+CD25+CD127-), CD4+CD25- non-regulatory cells, CD4 and CD8 cells were FACS-sorted from thawed PBMCs. Libraries were prepared by immunoSEQ multiplex PCR; TCRdb keeps only in-frame clonotypes and omits some of them. In the table there are some 250,000 clones, about four fifths of which are singletons.

The specimen was CD4+ T cells from blood. V usage is TRBV5-1 and J usage is TRBJ2-5; 10 bases fit TRBD2. The TCR comes from a human donor in good health. The CDR3 spells CASSLTSGEETQYF. The CDR3 region has the DNA TGCGCCAGCAGCCTAACTAGCGGGGAAGAGACCCAGTACTTC.